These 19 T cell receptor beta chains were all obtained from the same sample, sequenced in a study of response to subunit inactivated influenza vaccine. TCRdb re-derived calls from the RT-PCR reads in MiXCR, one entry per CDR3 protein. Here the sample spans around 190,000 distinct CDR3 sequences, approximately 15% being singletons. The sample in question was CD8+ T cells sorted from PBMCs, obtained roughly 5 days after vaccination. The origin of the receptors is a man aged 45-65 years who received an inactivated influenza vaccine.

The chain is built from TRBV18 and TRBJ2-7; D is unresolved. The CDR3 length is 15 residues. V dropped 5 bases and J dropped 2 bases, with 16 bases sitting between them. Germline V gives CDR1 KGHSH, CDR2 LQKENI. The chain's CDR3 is CASSITKSNAYEQYF. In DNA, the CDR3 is TGTGCCAGCTCAATAACTAAATCGAATGCCTACGAGCAGTACTTC.

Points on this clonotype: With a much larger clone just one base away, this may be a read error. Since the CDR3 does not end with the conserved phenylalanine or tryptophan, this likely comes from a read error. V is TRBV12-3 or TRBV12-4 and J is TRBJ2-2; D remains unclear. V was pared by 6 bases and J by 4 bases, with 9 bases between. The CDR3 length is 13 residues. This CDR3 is CASRPRSTGELFL. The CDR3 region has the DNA TGTGCCAGCAGGCCGCGATCCACCGGGGAGCTGTTTCTT.

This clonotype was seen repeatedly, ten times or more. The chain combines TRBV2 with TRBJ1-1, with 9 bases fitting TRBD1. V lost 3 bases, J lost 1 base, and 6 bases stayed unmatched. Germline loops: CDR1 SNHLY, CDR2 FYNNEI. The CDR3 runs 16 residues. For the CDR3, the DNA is TGTGCCAGCAGTGAGAGCCCGGGACAGGGGAACACTGAAGCTTTCTTT. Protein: CASSESPGQGNTEAFF.

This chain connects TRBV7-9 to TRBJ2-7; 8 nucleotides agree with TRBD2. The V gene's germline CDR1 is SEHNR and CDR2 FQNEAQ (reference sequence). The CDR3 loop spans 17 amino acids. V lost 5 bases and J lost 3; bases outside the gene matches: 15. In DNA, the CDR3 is TGTGCCAGCAGCCCGCCCCTGAGCGGGAGAGGGTTCTACGAGCAGTACTTC. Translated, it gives CASSPPLSGRGFYEQYF.

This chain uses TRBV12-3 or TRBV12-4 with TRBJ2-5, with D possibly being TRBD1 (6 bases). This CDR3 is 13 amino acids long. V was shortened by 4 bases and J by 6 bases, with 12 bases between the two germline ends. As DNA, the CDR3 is TGTGCCAGCAGTTCCGGGACAACGAAGACCCAGTACTTC. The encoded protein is CASSSGTTKTQYF.

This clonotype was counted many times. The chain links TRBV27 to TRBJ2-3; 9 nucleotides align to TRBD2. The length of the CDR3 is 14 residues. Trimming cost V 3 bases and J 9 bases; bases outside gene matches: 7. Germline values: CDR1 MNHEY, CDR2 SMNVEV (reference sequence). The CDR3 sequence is CASSLTSGLGTQYF. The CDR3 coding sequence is TGTGCCAGCAGTTTGACTAGCGGCCTAGGGACGCAGTATTTT.

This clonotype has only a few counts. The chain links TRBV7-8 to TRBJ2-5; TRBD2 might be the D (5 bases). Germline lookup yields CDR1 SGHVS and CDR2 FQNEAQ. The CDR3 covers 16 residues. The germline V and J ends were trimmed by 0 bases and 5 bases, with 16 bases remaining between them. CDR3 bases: TGTGCCAGCAGCTTAGCTCATGCTAGCCTTGGGGAGACCCAGTACTTC. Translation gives CASSLAHASLGETQYF. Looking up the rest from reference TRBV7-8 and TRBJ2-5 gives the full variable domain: GAGVSQSPRYKVAKRGQDVALRCDPISGHVSLFWYQQALGQGPEFLTYFQNEAQLDKSGLPSDRFFAERPEGSVSTLKIQRTQQEDSAVYLCASSLAHASLGETQYFGPGTRLLVL.

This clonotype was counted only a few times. Here the CDR3 reads CASSQDRTSGYYEQYF. In DNA form, the CDR3 reads TGCGCCAGCAGCCAAGATCGGACTAGCGGGTACTACGAGCAGTACTTC. V and J are TRBV4-3 and TRBJ2-7; TRBD2 matches at 11 bases. Unmatched junction bases numbered 4, after V lost 0 bases and J lost 3 bases. The V gene's germline CDR1 is LGHNA and CDR2 YSLEER. This CDR3 is built from 16 residues.

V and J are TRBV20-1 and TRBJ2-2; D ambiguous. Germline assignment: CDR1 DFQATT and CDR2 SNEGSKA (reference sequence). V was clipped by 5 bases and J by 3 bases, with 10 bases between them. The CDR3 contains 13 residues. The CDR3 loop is CSAVVADTGELFF. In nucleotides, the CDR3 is TGCAGTGCTGTTGTGGCCGACACCGGGGAGCTGTTTTTT.

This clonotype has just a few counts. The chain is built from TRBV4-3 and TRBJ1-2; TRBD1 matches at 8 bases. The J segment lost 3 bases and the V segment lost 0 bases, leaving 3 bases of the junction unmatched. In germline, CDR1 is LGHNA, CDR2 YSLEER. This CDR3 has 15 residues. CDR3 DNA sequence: TGCGCCAGCAGCCAAGAGAACAGGGGGGACTATGGCTACACCTTC. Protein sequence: CASSQENRGDYGYTF.

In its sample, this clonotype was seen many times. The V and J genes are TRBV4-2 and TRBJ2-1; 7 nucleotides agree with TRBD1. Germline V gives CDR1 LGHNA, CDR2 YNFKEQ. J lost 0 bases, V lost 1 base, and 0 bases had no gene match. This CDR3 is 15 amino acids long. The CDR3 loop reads CASSQGQGSYNEQFF. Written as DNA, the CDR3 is TGTGCCAGCAGCCAAGGACAGGGCTCCTACAATGAGCAGTTCTTC.

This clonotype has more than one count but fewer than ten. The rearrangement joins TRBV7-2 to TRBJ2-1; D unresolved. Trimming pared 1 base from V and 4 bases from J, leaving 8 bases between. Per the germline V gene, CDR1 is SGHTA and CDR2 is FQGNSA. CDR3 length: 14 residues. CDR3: CASSLVTHYNEQFF. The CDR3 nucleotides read TGTGCCAGCAGCTTAGTCACACATTACAATGAGCAGTTCTTC.

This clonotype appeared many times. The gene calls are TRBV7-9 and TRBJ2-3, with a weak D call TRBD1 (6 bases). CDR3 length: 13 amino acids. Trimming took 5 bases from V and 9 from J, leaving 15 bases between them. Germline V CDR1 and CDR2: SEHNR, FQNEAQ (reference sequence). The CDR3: CASSLPTGYTQYF. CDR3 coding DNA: TGTGCCAGCAGCCTTCCAACAGGGTACACGCAGTATTTT.

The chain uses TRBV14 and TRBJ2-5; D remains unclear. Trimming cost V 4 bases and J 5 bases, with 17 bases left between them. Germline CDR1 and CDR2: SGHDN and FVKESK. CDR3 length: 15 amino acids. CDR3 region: CASSPHSGLSETQYF. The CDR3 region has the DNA TGTGCCAGCAGCCCCCACAGTGGTTTGAGTGAGACCCAGTACTTC.

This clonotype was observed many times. The CDR3, as DNA: TGTGCCAGCAGCTGGGACAGGGATATTTCAGGTGGCTACACCTTC. It codes for CASSWDRDISGGYTF. The V gene is TRBV5-6, the J gene TRBJ1-2; 9 nucleotides align to TRBD1. CDR1 is SGHDT, CDR2 YYEEEE, per germline. This CDR3 spans 15 amino acids. V was pared by 3 bases and J by 7 bases, with 10 bases of the junction left unmatched.

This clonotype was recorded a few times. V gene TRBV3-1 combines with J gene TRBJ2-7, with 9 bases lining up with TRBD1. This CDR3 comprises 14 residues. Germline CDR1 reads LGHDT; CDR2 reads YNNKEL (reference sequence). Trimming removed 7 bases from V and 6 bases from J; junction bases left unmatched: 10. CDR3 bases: TGTGCCAGCACCACTACAGGGGGCGCAGGCGAGCAGTACTTC. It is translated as CASTTTGGAGEQYF.

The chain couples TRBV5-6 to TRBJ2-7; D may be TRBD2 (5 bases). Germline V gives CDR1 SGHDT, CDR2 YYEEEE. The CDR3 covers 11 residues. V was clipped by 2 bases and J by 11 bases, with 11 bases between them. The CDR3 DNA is TGTGCCAGCAGCTTTGGGGAGTCAAAGTACTTC. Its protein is CASSFGESKYF. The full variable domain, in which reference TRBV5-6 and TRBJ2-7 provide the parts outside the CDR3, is DAGVTQSPTHLIKTRGQQVTLRCSPKSGHDTVSWYQQALGQGPQFIFQYYEEEERQRGNFPDRFSGHQFPNYSSELNVNALLLGDSALYLCASSFGESKYFGPGTRLTVT.

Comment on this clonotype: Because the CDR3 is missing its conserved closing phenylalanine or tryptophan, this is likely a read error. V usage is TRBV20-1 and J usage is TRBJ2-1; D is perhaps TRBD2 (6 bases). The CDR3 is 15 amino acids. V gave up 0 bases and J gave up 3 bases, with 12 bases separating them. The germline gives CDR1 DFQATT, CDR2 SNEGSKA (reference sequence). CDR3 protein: CSARDTSPNYNEQFL. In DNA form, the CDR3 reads TGCAGTGCTAGAGATACTAGCCCGAACTACAATGAGCAGTTCTTA.

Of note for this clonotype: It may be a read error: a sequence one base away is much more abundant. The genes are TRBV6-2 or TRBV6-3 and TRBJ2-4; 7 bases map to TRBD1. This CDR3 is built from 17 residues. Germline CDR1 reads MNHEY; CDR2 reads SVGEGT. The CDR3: CASSRQGSSVRANVQYF. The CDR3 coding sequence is TGTGCCAGCAGCCGACAGGGCTCAAGTGTGCGGGCAAACGTTCAGTACTTC.